Each of the 7 T cell receptor beta chains below was sequenced from the same sample in a study of T cell repertoires in cytomegalovirus infection (dated by TCRdb to between 2018 and 2020). Data came from an Illumina HiSeq 1500. The public reads were run again by TCRdb, first through fastp at Q25 and then through MiXCR, and only productive beta chains were kept. Each CDR3 protein gets just one entry, which takes the most common genes and DNA from the rows behind it. This sample has roughly 600,000 distinct CDR3 sequences in its table, and 20% to 25% of those were observed once. The leading ten clones occupy 8% of the sample. The sample taken for sequencing was CD8+ T cells from PBMCs. The source of these receptors is a human donor in good health (CMV status not recorded). Some clones in this sample may be carry-over from other donors' samples.

V gene TRBV15 combines with J gene TRBJ2-7; the D gene is possibly TRBD1 (7 bases). The ends were cut back, 8 bases at V and 5 bases at J, with 13 bases in the middle. The CDR3 spans 12 residues. Germline values: CDR1 LNHNV, CDR2 YYDKDF (reference sequence). The CDR3 spells CATQGGKDEQYF. The CDR3 nucleotides read TGTGCCACCCAGGGGGGCAAGGACGAGCAGTACTTC. Combining the CDR3 with reference TRBV15 and TRBJ2-7 gives the whole variable domain DAMVIQNPRYQVTQFGKPVTLSCSQTLNHNVMYWYQQKSSQAPKLLFHYYDKDFNNEADTPDNFQSRRPNTSFCFLDIRSPGLGDTAMYLCATQGGKDEQYFGPGTRLTVT.

Note on this clonotype: Possible read error: a much larger clone is one base away. This chain uses TRBV6-2 or TRBV6-3 with TRBJ2-7, with 8 positions matching TRBD2. The CDR3 contains 14 residues. The trim removed 6 bases at V and 2 bases at J, leaving 6 bases unmatched. Per germline, CDR1 MNHEY and CDR2 SVGEGT. CDR3 region: CASRVSGGAYEQYV. The CDR3, as DNA: TGTGCCAGCAGGGTCAGCGGGGGCGCCTACGAGCAGTACGTC.

V and J are TRBV28 and TRBJ2-7; D may be TRBD1 or TRBD2 (5 bases each). The CDR3 spans 13 residues. Looked up from germline, CDR1 is MDHEN and CDR2 is SYDVKM. The V end was cut by 2 bases, the J end by 3 bases, with 8 bases between. In nucleotides, the CDR3 is TGTGCCAGCAGTTTAGGGGGTCACTACGAGCAGTACGTC. Translated: CASSLGGHYEQYV.

J is TRBJ2-3 and V is TRBV20-1, with 7 bases identical to TRBD2. V lost 5 bases and J lost 4; bases outside the gene matches: 3. This CDR3 has 12 amino acids. Germline loops: CDR1 DFQATT, CDR2 SNEGSKA (reference sequence). The CDR3 loop is CSAPGRADTQYF. CDR3 in DNA: TGCAGTGCTCCAGGGAGGGCAGATACGCAGTATTTT.

J is TRBJ2-2 and V is TRBV14, with 7 nucleotides matching TRBD2. V was pared by 1 base and J by 3 bases, with 14 bases of the junction left unmatched. The CDR3 totals 19 residues. Per germline, CDR1 SGHDN and CDR2 FVKESK. CDR3 in amino acids: CASSQVRESGVSDTGELFF. CDR3 nucleotide sequence: TGTGCCAGCAGCCAAGTTCGGGAAAGCGGGGTGTCGGACACCGGGGAGCTGTTTTTT. Based on the CDR3 plus reference TRBV14 and TRBJ2-2, the full variable domain is EAGVTQFPSHSVIEKGQTVTLRCDPISGHDNLYWYRRVMGKEIKFLLHFVKESKQDESGMPNNRFLAERTGGTYSTLKVQPAELEDSGVYFCASSQVRESGVSDTGELFFGEGSRLTVL.

The V call is TRBV6-2 or TRBV6-3, the J call TRBJ2-7, with D unclear. CDR1 MNHEY and CDR2 SVGEGT come from the germline V gene. The CDR3 extends over 14 amino acids. Trimming shortened V by 2 bases and J by 0 bases, and 8 bases separated the two germline ends. CDR3 coding DNA: TGTGCCAGCAGTTACAATAGGAACTCCTACGAGCAGTACGTC. Translation: CASSYNRNSYEQYV.

With respect to this clonotype: A single base separates this from a much larger clone, so it may be a read error. The rearrangement joins TRBV28 to TRBJ1-4; no reliable D call. V lost 3 bases, J lost 4 bases, and 12 bases lay in between. This CDR3 contains 15 residues. Germline CDR1 reads MDHEN; CDR2 reads SYDVKM. CDR3: CASSFRSDHNEKLFF. The CDR3 DNA is TGTGCCAGCAGTTTTAGGAGCGACCATAATGAAAAACTGTTTTTT. The variable domain in full, completed from reference TRBV28 and TRBJ1-4, reads DVKVTQSSRYLVKRTGEKVFLECVQDMDHENMFWYRQDPGLGLRLIYFSYDVKMKEKGDIPEGYSVSREKKERFSLILESASTNQTSMYLCASSFRSDHNEKLFFGSGTQLSVL.